This is a list of T cell receptor beta chains from one sample in a study of T cell changes during pregnancy in multiple sclerosis. Method: immunoSEQ multiplex PCR; TCRdb's copy keeps in-frame clones and lacks some. The sample consists of approximately 70,000 clones, about 90% of them appearing once. The sequencing here drew on peripheral blood, taken in the first trimester of pregnancy. Source of these receptors: a female donor with multiple sclerosis, enrolled in a pregnancy study. CDR3s include the opening cysteine and the closing phenylalanine or tryptophan. The D gene is left open where the match is weak. Clone size is shown for a subset of rows, as once, few, many or a class of expanded clone.

size	V	J	D	DNA	CDR3
.	TRBV11-3	TRBJ2-1	.	TGTGCCAGCAGCTTAGATTCGCGCCTAGCGAACTACAATGAGCAGTTCTTC	CASSLDSRLANYNEQFF
.	TRBV4-2	TRBJ1-2	.	TGTGCCAGCAGCCAAATCCGGGACTATGGCTACACCTTC	CASSQIRDYGYTF
.	TRBV9	TRBJ2-5	.	TGTGCCAGCAGCGTAGGAGCGACGTACCAAGAGACCCAGTACTTC	CASSVGATYQETQYF
.	TRBV19	TRBJ1-4	.	TGTGCCAGTAGTATCCGCCCAGGGCTCACTAATGAAAAACTGTTTTTT	CASSIRPGLTNEKLFF
.	TRBV29-1	TRBJ1-2	.	TGCAGCGTTGCTACCCTCCAAGTGACAAACTATGGCTACACCTTC	CSVATLQVTNYGYTF
.	TRBV7-9	TRBJ1-5	TRBD1	TGTGCCAGCAGCCCCCCAGGGGGCGGAAATCAGCCCCAGCATTTT	CASSPPGGGNQPQHF
.	TRBV28	TRBJ1-2	.	TGTGCCAGCAGTTTAGGACAGCCCTATGGCTACACCTTC	CASSLGQPYGYTF
once	TRBV7-2	TRBJ2-3	TRBD1	TGTGCCAGCAGCTTAGCCCCCACAGGGGGCACAGATACGCAGTATTTT	CASSLAPTGGTDTQYF
.	TRBV5-6	TRBJ1-3	.	TGTGCCAGCAGCTTGAAGGGACGCGGGGCCTCTGGAAACACCATATATTTT	CASSLKGRGASGNTIYF
.	TRBV9	TRBJ1-1	.	TGTGCCAGCAGCGTAGACCCGCAGGGGATTGAAGCTTTCTTT	CASSVDPQGIEAFF
.	TRBV19	TRBJ1-3	.	TGTGCCAGTAGTTCCAGCGGACCGCTCTCTGGAAACACCATATATTTT	CASSSSGPLSGNTIYF
.	TRBV9	TRBJ1-1	.	TGTGCCAGCAGCGCCCGGATGGGCCTGAACACTGAAGCTTTCTTT	CASSARMGLNTEAFF
.	TRBV6-5	TRBJ1-1	.	TGTGCCAGCAGCTCTTCGGACAGATACAACACTGAAGCTTTCTTT	CASSSSDRYNTEAFF
.	TRBV2	TRBJ2-3	.	TGTGCCAGCAGCGAAATACGGGTTTACACAGATACGCAGTATTTT	CASSEIRVYTDTQYF
.	TRBV27	TRBJ2-5	.	TGTGCCAGCAGTGCCCGGGGGTTTGAGACCCAGTACTTC	CASSARGFETQYF
once	TRBV30	TRBJ1-1	.	TGTGCCTGGAGTGTACAGCGGGGTAAGAAGGCGGAAGCTTTCTTT	CAWSVQRGKKAEAFF
.	TRBV7-8	TRBJ2-5	TRBD2	TGTGCCAGCAGCGACCATAGCGGGGTTCAAGAGACCCAGTACTTC	CASSDHSGVQETQYF
.	TRBV14	TRBJ1-1	.	TGTGCCAGCAGCCAGTTCGGGATGAACACTGAAGCTTTCTTT	CASSQFGMNTEAFF
.	TRBV30	TRBJ2-3	.	TGTGCCTCATTCCTAGGCACGCAGTATTTT	CASFLGTQYF
once	TRBV6-6	TRBJ1-1	.	TGTGCCAGCAGCCCTAGGAAGAACACTGAAGCTTTCTTT	CASSPRKNTEAFF
.	TRBV6-1	TRBJ2-7	TRBD1	TGTGCCAGCAGAACCGGGACAGGAATTTCCTACGAGCAGTACTTC	CASRTGTGISYEQYF
.	TRBV10-3	TRBJ1-5	.	TGTGCCATCAGTGAATCCCGACAGGACAATCAGCCCCAGCATTTT	CAISESRQDNQPQHF
few	TRBV7-3	TRBJ1-6	.	TGTGCCAGCAGCTTAGTGGCCAGAAATTCACCCCTCCACTTT	CASSLVARNSPLHF
.	TRBV5-4	TRBJ2-1	TRBD2	TGTGCCAGCAGTTGGACTAGTGGGAATGAGCAGTTCTTC	CASSWTSGNEQFF
.	TRBV28	TRBJ2-7	TRBD2	TGTGCCAGCAGTTCTCTACCGGGACTAGACCCGGGGGAGCAGTACTTC	CASSSLPGLDPGEQYF
.	TRBV30	TRBJ1-5	.	TGTGCCTGGAGTGTAGAAGGGGGCAATCAGCCCCAGCATTTT	CAWSVEGGNQPQHF
.	TRBV6-6	TRBJ1-2	TRBD1	TGTGCCAGCAGTTATATGAGTGCCAGGGGGGATGGCTACACCTTC	CASSYMSARGDGYTF
.	TRBV5-1	TRBJ2-3	TRBD2	TGCGCCAGCAGCCTATCGACTAGCGGCACAGATACGCAGTATTTT	CASSLSTSGTDTQYF
.	TRBV7-9	TRBJ2-1	TRBD2	TGTGCCAGCAGCGGAGGAGAGGGACTACCTCAACTCTACAATGAGCAGTTCTTC	CASSGGEGLPQLYNEQFF
few	TRBV6-1	TRBJ1-2	.	TGTGCCAGCAGTGAATTTGGTGGCGGCTACTTC	CASSEFGGGYF
.	TRBV18	TRBJ2-7	TRBD1	TGTGCCAGCTCACCAATCTCCGCAGGGGGCTACGAGCAGTACTTC	CASSPISAGGYEQYF